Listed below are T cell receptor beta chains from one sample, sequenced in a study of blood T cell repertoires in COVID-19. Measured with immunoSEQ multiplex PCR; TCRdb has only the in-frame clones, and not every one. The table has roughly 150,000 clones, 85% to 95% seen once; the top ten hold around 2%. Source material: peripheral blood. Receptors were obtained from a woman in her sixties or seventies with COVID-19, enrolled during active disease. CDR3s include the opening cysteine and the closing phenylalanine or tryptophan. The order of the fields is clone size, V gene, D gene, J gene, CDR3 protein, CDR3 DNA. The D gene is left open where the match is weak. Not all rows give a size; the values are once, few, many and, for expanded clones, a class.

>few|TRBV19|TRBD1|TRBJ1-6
CASHTGDQHNSPLHF
TGTGCCAGCCACACAGGGGACCAACATAATTCACCCCTCCACTTT
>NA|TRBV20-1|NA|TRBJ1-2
CSATRGELRTF
TGCAGTGCCACCCGGGGGGAGCTAAGGACCTTC
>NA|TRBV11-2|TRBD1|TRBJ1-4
CASSIQGAANEKLFF
TGTGCCAGCAGCATTCAGGGGGCTGCTAATGAAAAACTGTTTTTT
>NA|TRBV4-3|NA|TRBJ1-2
CASSPQTVADANYGYTF
TGCGCCAGCAGCCCCCAGACGGTAGCAGATGCTAACTATGGCTACACCTTC
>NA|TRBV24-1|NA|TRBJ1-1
CATSDFKAPTAGISRSEAFF
TGTGCCACCAGTGATTTTAAGGCCCCCACGGCAGGGATTTCGAGGAGTGAAGCTTTCTTT
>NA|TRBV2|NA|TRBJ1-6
CASSGGAREAPLHF
TGTGCCAGCAGTGGAGGCGCGCGGGAGGCACCCCTCCACTTT
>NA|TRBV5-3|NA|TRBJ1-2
CARSWRLLSVGGYTF
TGTGCCAGAAGTTGGAGGCTCCTAAGCGTGGGTGGCTACACCTTC
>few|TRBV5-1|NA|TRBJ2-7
CASSSLDRSREQYF
TGCGCCAGCAGCTCGCTAGACAGGTCTAGAGAGCAGTACTTC
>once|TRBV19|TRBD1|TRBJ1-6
CASSIVGTGGRNSPLHF
TGTGCCAGTAGTATAGTAGGGACAGGGGGTCGGAATTCACCCCTCCACTTT
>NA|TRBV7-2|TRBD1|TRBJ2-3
CASDPTGMTDTQYF
TGTGCCAGCGACCCGACAGGGATGACAGATACGCAGTATTTT
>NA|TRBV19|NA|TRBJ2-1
CASSVSGLFNEQFF
TGTGCCAGTAGTGTATCGGGACTTTTCAATGAGCAGTTCTTC
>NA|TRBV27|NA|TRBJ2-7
CASSFQGSYEQYF
TGTGCCAGCAGTTTCCAGGGCTCCTACGAGCAGTACTTC
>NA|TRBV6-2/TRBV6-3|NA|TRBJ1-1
CASSYEWANTEAFF
TGTGCCAGCAGTTATGAATGGGCGAACACTGAAGCTTTCTTT
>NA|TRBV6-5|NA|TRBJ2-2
CASTTRTTGELFF
TGTGCCAGCACCACTAGAACCACCGGGGAGCTGTTTTTT
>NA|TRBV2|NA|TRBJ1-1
CASRGWDRMNTEAFF
TGTGCCAGCCGGGGGTGGGACCGAATGAACACTGAAGCTTTCTTT
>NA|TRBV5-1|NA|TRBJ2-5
CASSLGTVKETQYF
TGCGCCAGCAGCTTGGGGACAGTCAAAGAGACCCAGTACTTC
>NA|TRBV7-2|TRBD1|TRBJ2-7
CASSLGAGGAIYEQYF
TGTGCCAGCAGCTTAGGGGCAGGGGGAGCAATCTACGAGCAGTACTTC
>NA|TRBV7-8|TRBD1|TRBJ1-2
CASSARGRGRDYGYTF
TGTGCCAGCAGCGCCAGGGGGCGCGGGCGTGACTATGGCTACACCTTC
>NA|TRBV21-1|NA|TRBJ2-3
CASSKVDSGVTDTQYF
TGTGCCAGCAGCAAAGTAGATAGCGGGGTCACAGATACGCAGTATTTT
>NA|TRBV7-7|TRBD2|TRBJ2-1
CASSLNLAGGPKSSEQFF
TGTGCTAGCAGCTTGAATCTAGCGGGGGGGCCTAAATCCAGTGAGCAGTTCTTC
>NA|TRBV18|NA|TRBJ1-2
CASSLLTDLSNYGYTF
TGTGCCAGCTCGCTTCTTACAGACCTCTCTAACTATGGCTACACCTTC
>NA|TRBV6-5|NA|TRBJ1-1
CASSRTGTEAFF
TGTGCCAGCAGCCGAACCGGGACTGAAGCTTTCTTT
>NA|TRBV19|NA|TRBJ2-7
CASSPSTGSYEQYF
TGTGCCAGTAGTCCGTCGACAGGCTCCTACGAGCAGTACTTC
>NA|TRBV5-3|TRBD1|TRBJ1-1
CARSIRSGTGLLTEAFF
TGTGCCAGAAGCATACGATCCGGGACAGGGTTGTTGACTGAAGCTTTCTTT